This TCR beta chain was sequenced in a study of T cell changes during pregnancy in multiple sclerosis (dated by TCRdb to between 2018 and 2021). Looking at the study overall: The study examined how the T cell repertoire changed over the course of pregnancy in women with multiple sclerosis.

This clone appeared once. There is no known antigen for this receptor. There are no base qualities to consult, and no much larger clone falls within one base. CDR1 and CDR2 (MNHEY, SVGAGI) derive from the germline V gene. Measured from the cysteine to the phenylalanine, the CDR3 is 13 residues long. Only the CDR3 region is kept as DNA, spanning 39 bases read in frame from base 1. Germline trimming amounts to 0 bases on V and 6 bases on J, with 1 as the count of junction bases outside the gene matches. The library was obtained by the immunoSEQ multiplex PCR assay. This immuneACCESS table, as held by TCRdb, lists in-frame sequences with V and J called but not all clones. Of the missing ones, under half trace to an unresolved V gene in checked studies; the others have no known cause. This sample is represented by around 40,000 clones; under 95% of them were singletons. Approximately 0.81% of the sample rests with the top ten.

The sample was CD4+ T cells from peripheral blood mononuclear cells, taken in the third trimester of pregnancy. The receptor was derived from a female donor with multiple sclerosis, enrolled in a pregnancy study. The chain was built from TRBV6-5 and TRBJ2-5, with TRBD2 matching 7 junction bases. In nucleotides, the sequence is TGTGCCAGCAGTTACTCGGGGGGGAAGACCCAGTACTTC. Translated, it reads CASSYSGGKTQYF.